The present TCR beta chain was sequenced within a study of T cell changes during pregnancy in multiple sclerosis (dated 2019 in TCRdb). In terms of the full investigation: The study looked at changes in the T cell repertoire across pregnancy in women with multiple sclerosis.

The method behind the library was the immunoSEQ multiplex PCR assay. TCRdb carries this immuneACCESS record with in-frame sequences only. Its versions omit some clonotypes, under half of them owing to an unresolved V gene in the studies checked, with the rest unexplained. The sample profile shows some 38,000 clones; 91% of them were found once. Clones ranked in the top ten supply 0.45% to 0.55% of the sample. CDR1 MDHEN and CDR2 SYDVKM are derived from the germline V gene. There are 15 amino acids in the CDR3, from cysteine to phenylalanine inclusive. The kept DNA is CDR3 alone, 45 bases in frame from the first base. Compared with germline, V lacks 0 bases and J lacks 1 base; bases without a gene match: 3. With regard to this clone: The clone's antigen remains unknown. No base qualities exist here, and no much larger clone lies one base off it.

The receptor comes from a female donor in good health, enrolled as a control in a pregnancy study. The sample consisted of CD4+ T cells from peripheral blood mononuclear cells, taken in the third trimester of pregnancy. Recombination connected TRBV28 to TRBJ2-7; the junction holds 7 bases that match TRBD2. CDR3 protein: CASSLWSGISYEQYF. The DNA reads as follows: TGTGCCAGCAGTTTATGGAGCGGGATTTCCTACGAGCAGTACTTC. The CDR3, completed at both ends by the reference TRBV28 and TRBJ2-7 genes, gives the full variable domain DVKVTQSSRYLVKRTGEKVFLECVQDMDHENMFWYRQDPGLGLRLIYFSYDVKMKEKGDIPEGYSVSREKKERFSLILESASTNQTSMYLCASSLWSGISYEQYFGPGTRLTVT.